Below are 27 T cell receptor beta chains sequenced from a single sample in a study of blood T cell repertoires in COVID-19. The assay was immunoSEQ multiplex PCR, and TCRdb's table has in-frame clones only and misses some. Among under 25,000 clones listed, around nine tenths were seen once. The sequencing sample was made of peripheral blood. These receptors were taken from a human donor in a cohort sampled during active COVID-19.

The chain employs TRBV19 and TRBJ1-1, with 8 bases lining up with TRBD1. CDR1 is LNHDA and CDR2 is SQIVND in the germline V gene (reference sequence). This CDR3 spans 14 amino acids. The V gene end was trimmed by 5 bases and the J gene end by 1 base; junction bases not matched to a gene: 3. The DNA for the CDR3 is TGTGCCAGTAGTCGACAGGGGTCGAACACTGAAGCTTTCTTT. Protein: CASSRQGSNTEAFF.

V usage is TRBV9 and J usage is TRBJ2-2; 14 bases fit TRBD2. CDR1 SGDLS and CDR2 YYNGEE come from the germline V gene. This CDR3 spans 16 amino acids. V gave up 4 bases and J gave up 6 bases; unmatched junction bases: 5. The DNA for the CDR3 is TGTGCCAGCAGCTTGGGACTAGCGGGAGTGGCCGGGGAGCTGTTTTTT. Translation gives CASSLGLAGVAGELFF.

The table lists this clone with a count of one. The chain employs TRBV4-2 and TRBJ2-3; 10 positions match TRBD2. CDR3 length: 15 amino acids. Trimming at V came to 6 bases and at J to 3 bases, leaving 6 bases not matched to a gene. The germline CDR1 and CDR2 sequences are LGHNA and YNFKEQ. The CDR3 here is CASRSVAGGTDTQYF. The CDR3 DNA reads TGTGCCAGCAGGTCGGTAGCGGGAGGAACAGATACGCAGTATTTT.

The V and J genes are TRBV7-9 and TRBJ2-7; 9 positions match TRBD2. Per the germline V gene, CDR1 is SEHNR and CDR2 is FQNEAQ (reference sequence). CDR3 length: 15 amino acids. V was clipped by 1 base and J by 6 bases; unmatched bases: 7. Written as DNA, the CDR3 is TGTGCCAGCAGCTTAGGGGCGGGAGGGCCCGGCGAGCAGTACTTC. This encodes CASSLGAGGPGEQYF.

The J gene is TRBJ2-3, the V gene TRBV5-4, with 14 bases that match TRBD2. Germline assignment: CDR1 SGHNT and CDR2 YYREEE (reference sequence). The CDR3 contains 18 residues. Trimming at V came to 4 bases and at J to 5 bases, leaving 12 bases not matched to a gene. The CDR3 nucleotides read TGTGCCAGCAGCCGCTGGGGGGGAGGGACTAGCGGGAGAGATACGCAGTATTTT. It specifies CASSRWGGGTSGRDTQYF.

The chain uses TRBV5-1 and TRBJ2-2; TRBD2 aligns across 13 bases. The J segment lost 1 base and the V segment lost 5 bases, leaving 2 bases of the junction unmatched. The germline CDR1 and CDR2 sequences are SGHRS and YFSETQ. This CDR3 region has 16 residues. This CDR3 reads CASRGTSGKNTGELFF. CDR3 nucleotide sequence: TGCGCCAGCAGAGGGACTAGCGGGAAGAACACCGGGGAGCTGTTTTTT.

The V call is TRBV13, the J call TRBJ2-3; 15 bases are shared with TRBD2. CDR3 length: 17 residues. Germline CDR1 reads PRHDT; CDR2 reads FYEKMQ (reference sequence). V was clipped by 1 base and J by 6 bases; unmatched bases: 5. DNA of the CDR3: TGTGCCAGCAGCTTAGTGGGACTAGCGGGAGGTGGTGATACGCAGTATTTT. Translation: CASSLVGLAGGGDTQYF.

The chain recombines TRBV2 with TRBJ2-1; perhaps TRBD2 as D (5 bases). The length of the CDR3 is 12 residues. The germline V gene encodes CDR1 SNHLY and CDR2 FYNNEI. Trimming shortened V by 8 bases and J by 3 bases, and 8 bases separated the two germline ends. CDR3 DNA sequence: TGTGCCAGCGTTCGGGGCTACAATGAGCAGTTCTTC. It is translated as CASVRGYNEQFF.

V is TRBV27 and J is TRBJ2-2; 7 bases line up with TRBD2. This CDR3 comprises 17 residues. V lost 5 bases and J lost 6; bases outside the gene matches: 15. The germline V gene encodes CDR1 MNHEY and CDR2 SMNVEV (reference sequence). CDR3 sequence: CASSHPRGGRGPGELFF. CDR3 DNA sequence: TGTGCCAGCAGTCACCCCCGTGGCGGGAGAGGTCCCGGGGAGCTGTTTTTT.

The chain carries TRBV9 and TRBJ2-1, with TRBD1 matching 9 bases. The CDR3 spans 17 residues. Germline CDR1 SGDLS, CDR2 YYNGEE. The V segment lost 1 base and the J segment 4 bases; nucleotides outside the gene matches: 9. This CDR3 reads CASSVPPGQGRYNEQFF. The CDR3 region has the DNA TGTGCCAGCAGCGTACCCCCGGGACAGGGTCGATACAATGAGCAGTTCTTC.

The rearrangement links TRBV28 to TRBJ2-3, with 8 bases fitting TRBD2. In germline, CDR1 is MDHEN, CDR2 SYDVKM. The CDR3 totals 15 residues. V lost 2 bases, J lost 2 bases, and 3 bases stayed unmatched. The CDR3 DNA is TGTGCCAGCAGTTTAAATAGCGGGACCACAGATACGCAGTATTTT. This translates into CASSLNSGTTDTQYF.

The genes are TRBV9 and TRBJ2-1, with 7 nucleotides matching TRBD2. The CDR3 loop spans 14 amino acids. The germline V gene has CDR1 SGDLS and CDR2 YYNGEE. V lost 3 bases to trimming and J lost 10 bases; unmatched junction nucleotides: 10. The CDR3 loop reads CASSADLAVTEQFF. CDR3 nucleotide sequence: TGTGCCAGCAGCGCGGACCTAGCGGTTACGGAGCAGTTCTTC.

The chain links TRBV28 to TRBJ2-7; maybe TRBD1 (6 bases). The length of the CDR3 is 13 residues. Trimming stripped 6 bases from V and 3 bases from J, with 12 bases between. Germline V gives CDR1 MDHEN, CDR2 SYDVKM. CDR3 amino acids: CASRTGQHYEQYF. The DNA for the CDR3 is TGTGCCAGCAGGACAGGTCAGCACTACGAGCAGTACTTC.

V usage is TRBV4-1 and J usage is TRBJ2-3; D may be TRBD2 (6 bases). In germline, CDR1 is MGHRA, CDR2 YSYEKL. The CDR3 is made up of 16 amino acids. Trimming took 0 bases from V and 2 from J, leaving 12 bases between them. In DNA, the CDR3 is TGCGCCAGCAGCCAAGATCCAGCGGGCTTCACAGATACGCAGTATTTT. This sequence encodes CASSQDPAGFTDTQYF.

This chain uses TRBV20-1 with TRBJ2-1; D remains ambiguous. V lost 3 bases and J 9 bases, leaving 9 bases between the germline ends. CDR1 is DFQATT, CDR2 SNEGSKA, per germline (reference sequence). The CDR3 length is 11 residues. The CDR3 bases are TGCAGTGCTAGGGGCCGTGGTGAGCAGTTCTTC. This gives the protein CSARGRGEQFF.

This clone has just one count. The V and J genes are TRBV6-6 and TRBJ2-1; D may be TRBD2 (6 bases). V lost 4 bases to trimming and J lost 6 bases, with 19 bases between them. The CDR3 runs to 16 residues. Per germline, CDR1 MNHNY and CDR2 SVGAGI (reference sequence). In DNA, the CDR3 is TGTGCCAGCAGTTCCCCCTCCGGCGGGGATCCCAATGAGCAGTTCTTC. Amino acid sequence: CASSSPSGGDPNEQFF.

The chain is built from TRBV3-1 (or the pseudogene TRBV3-2) and TRBJ1-6; TRBD1 is a possible D gene (6 bases). V was shortened by 4 bases and J by 10 bases, with 29 bases between the two germline ends. CDR1 is LGHDT and CDR2 is YNNKEL in the germline V gene (reference sequence). CDR3 length: 19 amino acids. The CDR3 is CASSPSRSSIQGTRSPLHF. For the CDR3, the DNA is TGTGCCAGCAGCCCCTCGAGGTCCTCAATACAGGGAACTAGATCACCCCTCCACTTT.

The gene calls are TRBV10-3 and TRBJ2-5; 8 nucleotides match TRBD2. J was trimmed by 5 bases and V by 5 bases; bases with no gene match: 13. The CDR3 sequence is 16 residues long. Germline values: CDR1 ENHRY, CDR2 SYGVKD. The CDR3 spells CAISSSGSGTQETQYF. In DNA, the CDR3 is TGTGCCATCAGTTCGAGCGGGAGTGGGACGCAGGAGACCCAGTACTTC.

The chain recombines TRBV18 with TRBJ2-3; 10 nucleotides agree with TRBD2. J gave up 6 bases and V 6 bases, and 9 bases lay outside the gene matches. CDR1 and CDR2 from the germline V gene are KGHSH and LQKENI. This CDR3 is built from 15 residues. The CDR3 DNA is TGTGCCAGCTCCCCCGGACTAGCGGTCGGGGATACGCAGTATTTT. Translated: CASSPGLAVGDTQYF.

This chain connects TRBV7-6 to TRBJ2-7, with 7 bases fitting TRBD2. The germline gives CDR1 SGHVS, CDR2 FNYEAQ. V lost 1 base, J lost 3 bases, and 3 bases stayed unmatched. The CDR3 contains 14 residues. Written as DNA, the CDR3 is TGTGCCAGCAGCTTAGTGGGGGGGGGCTACGAGCAGTACTTC. Its protein product is CASSLVGGGYEQYF.

The J gene is TRBJ2-5, the V gene TRBV19; 8 bases agree with TRBD1. CDR3 length: 17 amino acids. The V gene's germline CDR1 is LNHDA and CDR2 SQIVND (reference sequence). After removal of 1 base from V and 3 bases from J, the junction contained 10 bases not matched to a gene. For the CDR3, the DNA is TGTGCCAGTAGTATAGGACCCGGCAGGGGGCTGGAAGAGACCCAGTACTTC. It yields the protein CASSIGPGRGLEETQYF.

The chain carries TRBV27 and TRBJ2-1; a possible D gene is TRBD2 (6 bases). The V gene lost 0 bases and the J gene lost 1 base, with 13 bases spanning the gap. The germline gives CDR1 MNHEY, CDR2 SMNVEV (reference sequence). This CDR3 contains 17 residues. This chain's CDR3 is CASSLSPAGLSYNEQFF. The DNA for the CDR3 is TGTGCCAGCAGTTTATCACCAGCGGGCCTATCCTACAATGAGCAGTTCTTC.

CDR3 DNA: TGTGCCAGCAGCCAACTCGGCAATGAGCAGTTCTTC. Amino acids: CASSQLGNEQFF. This sequence joins TRBV3-1 (or the pseudogene TRBV3-2) and TRBJ2-1; D gene uncertain. This CDR3 is 12 amino acids long. V lost 2 bases and J lost 6, with 5 bases in between. Germline assignment: CDR1 LGHDT and CDR2 YNNKEL (reference sequence).

The gene calls are TRBV5-4 and TRBJ2-1, with 12 bases matching TRBD2. This CDR3 is 16 amino acids long. From germline, CDR1 is SGHNT and CDR2 YYREEE (reference sequence). V gave up 3 bases and J gave up 2 bases; unmatched junction bases: 3. CDR3 sequence: CASSSRLAGAYNEQFF. CDR3 sequence (DNA): TGTGCCAGCAGCTCCCGACTAGCGGGGGCCTACAATGAGCAGTTCTTC.

J is TRBJ1-2 and V is TRBV3-1 (or the pseudogene TRBV3-2); tentatively, D is TRBD1 (6 bases). Deletions cut 4 bases from V and 2 bases from J, with 14 bases between. The CDR3 is made up of 15 amino acids. Germline V gene lookup returns CDR1 LGHDT and CDR2 YNNKEL (reference sequence). CDR3 loop: CASSLRDTGNYGYTF. The CDR3 region has the DNA TGTGCCAGCAGCCTTCGGGACACTGGAAACTATGGCTACACCTTC.

The rearrangement links TRBV6-5 to TRBJ1-3; a possible D gene is TRBD1 (6 bases). This CDR3 spans 16 amino acids. The germline V gene has CDR1 MNHEY and CDR2 SVGAGI. The V end lost 0 bases, the J end lost 0 bases, and 9 bases lay between the germline ends. CDR3: CASSYSSGVSGNTIYF. The CDR3 DNA is TGTGCCAGCAGTTACTCCTCAGGGGTCTCTGGAAACACCATATATTTT.

The rearrangement links TRBV15 to TRBJ1-2, with D possibly matching TRBD1 (6 bases). The ends were cut back, 1 base at V and 0 bases at J, with 9 bases in the middle. The CDR3 consists of 15 residues. Germline assignment: CDR1 LNHNV and CDR2 YYDKDF (reference sequence). This CDR3 reads CATSRGRDTNYGYTF. The CDR3 bases are TGTGCCACCAGCAGAGGCAGGGACACTAACTATGGCTACACCTTC.